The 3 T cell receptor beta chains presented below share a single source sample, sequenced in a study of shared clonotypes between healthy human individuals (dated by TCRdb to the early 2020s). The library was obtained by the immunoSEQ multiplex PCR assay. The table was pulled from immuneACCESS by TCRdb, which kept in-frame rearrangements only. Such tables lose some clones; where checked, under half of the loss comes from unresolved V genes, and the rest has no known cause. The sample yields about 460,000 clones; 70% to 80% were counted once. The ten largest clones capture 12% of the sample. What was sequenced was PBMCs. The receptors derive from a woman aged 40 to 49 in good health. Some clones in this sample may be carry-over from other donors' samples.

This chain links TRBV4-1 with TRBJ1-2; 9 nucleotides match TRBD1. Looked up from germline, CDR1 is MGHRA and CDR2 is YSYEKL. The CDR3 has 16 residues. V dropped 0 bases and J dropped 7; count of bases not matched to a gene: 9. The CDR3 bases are TGCGCCAGCAGCCAAGATTGGGCGACAGGGGGAAGTGGCTACACCTTC. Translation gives CASSQDWATGGSGYTF.

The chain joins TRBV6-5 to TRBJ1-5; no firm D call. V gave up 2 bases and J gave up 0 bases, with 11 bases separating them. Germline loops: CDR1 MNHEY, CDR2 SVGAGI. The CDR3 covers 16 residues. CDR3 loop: CASSYGSIYSNQPQHF. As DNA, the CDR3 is TGTGCCAGCAGTTACGGCTCGATTTATAGCAATCAGCCCCAGCATTTT.

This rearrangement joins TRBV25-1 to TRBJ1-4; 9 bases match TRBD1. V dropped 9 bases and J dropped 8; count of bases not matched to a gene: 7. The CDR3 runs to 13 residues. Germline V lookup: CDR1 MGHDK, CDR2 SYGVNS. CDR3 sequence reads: CASTGTGPEKLFF. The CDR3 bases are TGTGCCAGTACCGGGACAGGGCCCGAAAAACTGTTTTTT.